Following are 27 T cell receptor beta chains from one sample sequenced in a study of T cells after yellow fever vaccination. TCRdb used MiXCR to reprocess the 5' RACE reads, holding one entry per CDR3 protein. The table shows about 210,000 distinct CDR3 sequences, with approximately 3.3% occurring only once. The source was CD4+ T cells sorted from PBMCs, collected 10 days after the yellow fever booster vaccination. The receptors stem from a young man who received the YFV17D yellow fever vaccine.

The chain is built from TRBV24-1 and TRBJ1-4, with D possibly matching TRBD1 (5 bases). V gave up 8 bases and J gave up 4 bases, with 22 bases separating them. Germline CDR1 reads KGHDR; CDR2 reads SFDVKD. CDR3 length equals 17 residues. The CDR3 loop reads CATTGLGFGHINEKLFF. The CDR3 DNA is TGTGCCACCACTGGGCTAGGGTTCGGACATATTAATGAAAAACTGTTTTTT.

This chain joins TRBV5-4 and TRBJ2-3; 11 nucleotides line up with TRBD2. V trimming: 3 bases; J trimming: 6 bases; junction bases outside the gene matches: 9. CDR3 length: 16 amino acids. The germline CDR1 and CDR2 sequences are SGHNT and YYREEE (reference sequence). CDR3 coding DNA: TGTGCCAGCAGCTCTAGGGAACTAGCGGGGGCGGATACGCAGTATTTT. Amino acids: CASSSRELAGADTQYF.

This clonotype was picked up a small number of times. This chain uses TRBV9 with TRBJ2-3; TRBD1 or TRBD2 may be the D gene (5 bases each). V lost 9 bases and J 0 bases, leaving 14 bases between the germline ends. The CDR3 covers 14 residues. Germline assignment: CDR1 SGDLS and CDR2 YYNGEE. CDR3 in amino acids: CATGAGTSTDTQYF. For the CDR3, the DNA is TGTGCCACCGGGGCCGGCACTAGCACAGATACGCAGTATTTT.

The sample holds a few counts of this clonotype. The chain combines TRBV18 with TRBJ2-3, with unresolved D. Trimming took 9 bases from V and 2 from J, leaving 12 bases between them. CDR3 length: 13 residues. The germline V gene has CDR1 KGHSH and CDR2 LQKENI. The CDR3, as DNA: TGTGCCAGTTCGGAACGGGCCACAGATACGCAGTATTTT. This sequence encodes CASSERATDTQYF.

This clonotype was found a few times. This chain links TRBV5-1 with TRBJ2-5, with 8 bases identical to TRBD2. V lost 1 base, J lost 5 bases, and 7 bases stayed unmatched. The CDR3 has 15 residues. Germline V gene sequence: CDR1 SGHRS, CDR2 YFSETQ. The CDR3 sequence is CASSLTGGPGETQYF. The CDR3 region has the DNA TGCGCCAGCAGCTTGACGGGGGGGCCCGGGGAGACCCAGTACTTC.

This clonotype was seen repeatedly, ten times or more. The J gene is TRBJ2-3, the V gene TRBV12-5; 14 nucleotides align to TRBD2. Germline-derived CDR1 and CDR2 are LGHNT and FRNRAP. After removal of 1 base from V and 2 bases from J, the junction contained 8 bases not matched to a gene. The CDR3 covers 19 residues. CDR3 in amino acids: CASGLGLAGGGTYTDTQYF. The CDR3 DNA sequence: TGTGCTAGTGGTTTGGGACTAGCGGGGGGGGGAACCTACACAGATACGCAGTATTTT.

This clonotype showed up many times. The V call is TRBV15, the J call TRBJ2-3, with D possibly being TRBD1 or TRBD2 (6 bases each). V lost 5 bases, J lost 6 bases, and 21 bases lay in between. The CDR3 spans 16 residues. Germline values: CDR1 LNHNV, CDR2 YYDKDF (reference sequence). DNA of the CDR3: TGTGCCACCAGCGCCCAGGCTTGGAGGGGGGCTGATACGCAGTATTTT. Translating it yields CATSAQAWRGADTQYF.

This clonotype was seen repeatedly, ten times or more. The chain links TRBV7-9 to TRBJ2-4; a possible D gene is TRBD2 (5 bases). V was clipped by 0 bases and J by 9 bases, with 15 bases between them. Per germline, CDR1 SEHNR and CDR2 FQNEAQ (reference sequence). CDR3 size: 15 residues. CDR3 nucleotides: TGTGCCAGCAGCTTAGCGTTCGGACTGGTGGGCATTCAGTACTTC. It codes for CASSLAFGLVGIQYF.

Many counts were recorded for this clonotype. The rearrangement uses TRBV6-5 and TRBJ1-2; TRBD1 agrees at 8 bases. Germline CDR1 MNHEY, CDR2 SVGAGI. V shed 7 bases, J shed 8 bases, and the junction held 12 bases outside the gene matches. The CDR3 covers 14 residues. CDR3 nucleotides: TGTGCCAGCACCTTCCGCAGGGGGCTAATGGGCTACACCTTC. It encodes CASTFRRGLMGYTF.

There are many counts of this clonotype. The V call is TRBV11-3, the J call TRBJ2-5; the D is unclear. The CDR3 contains 15 residues. The ends were cut back, 0 bases at V and 2 bases at J, with 10 bases in the middle. The germline V gene encodes CDR1 SGHNT and CDR2 YENEEA. The CDR3 is CASSLDLAKQETQYF. CDR3 nucleotides: TGTGCCAGCAGCTTAGATCTCGCTAAGCAAGAGACCCAGTACTTC.

This clonotype was counted between two and nine times. This rearrangement joins TRBV4-3 to TRBJ2-1; D gene unclear. Trimming cost V 3 bases and J 4 bases, with 16 bases left between them. Germline V lookup: CDR1 LGHNA, CDR2 YSLEER. The CDR3 runs to 16 residues. CDR3 DNA: TGCGCCAGCAGCCACTCTAACAGTCCTCTTTACAATGAGCAGTTCTTC. It specifies CASSHSNSPLYNEQFF.

This clonotype was observed a handful of times. The rearrangement links TRBV5-6 to TRBJ1-1; D ambiguous. With 2 bases removed from V and 3 bases from J, the gap between germline ends came to 8 bases. The V gene's germline CDR1 is SGHDT and CDR2 YYEEEE. The CDR3 covers 13 residues. The CDR3, as DNA: TGTGCCAGCAGCTTCTTAAGGGACACTGAAGCTTTCTTT. It is translated as CASSFLRDTEAFF.

This sequence joins TRBV28 and TRBJ2-5, with D perhaps matching TRBD1 (7 bases). This CDR3 is 15 amino acids long. Deletions cut 3 bases from V and 4 bases from J, with 15 bases between. The germline V gene encodes CDR1 MDHEN and CDR2 SYDVKM. DNA of the CDR3: TGTGCCAGCAGTTTGCGGAGGGACAGCACAGAGACCCAGTACTTC. Its translation: CASSLRRDSTETQYF.

The chain couples TRBV2 to TRBJ1-5, with D unclear. V was cut by 0 bases and J by 2 bases, with 5 bases left in between. The V gene's germline CDR1 is SNHLY and CDR2 FYNNEI. This CDR3 has 14 residues. CDR3 nucleotides: TGTGCCAGCAGTGAAGCAGGGCGCAATCAGCCCCAGCATTTT. Protein: CASSEAGRNQPQHF.

A few counts support this clonotype. The rearrangement links TRBV4-1 to TRBJ1-4; a possible D gene is TRBD1 (5 bases). CDR3 length equals 17 residues. Germline values: CDR1 MGHRA, CDR2 YSYEKL. V shed 5 bases and J shed 7 bases, with 23 bases lying between them. The CDR3 protein is CASSGGTLGAGFEKLFF. The CDR3 DNA follows: TGCGCCAGCAGCGGGGGGACCCTAGGGGCCGGGTTTGAAAAACTGTTTTTT.

J is TRBJ1-5 and V is TRBV7-2; perhaps TRBD1 as D (5 bases). This CDR3 region has 15 residues. Germline values: CDR1 SGHTA, CDR2 FQGNSA. V lost 4 bases to trimming and J lost 4 bases, with 14 bases between them. CDR3 nucleotides: TGTGCCAGCAGCTCCCGTCAGGGCCTAAATCAGCCCCAGCATTTT. It translates to CASSSRQGLNQPQHF.

The chain links TRBV15 to TRBJ1-1; D unresolved. The CDR3 is made up of 14 amino acids. CDR1 and CDR2 (germline): LNHNV, YYDKDF (reference sequence). The V gene lost 0 bases and the J gene lost 2 bases, with 7 bases spanning the gap. The CDR3 reads CATSRDRLNTEAFF. Written as DNA, the CDR3 is TGTGCCACCAGCAGAGATCGCCTTAACACTGAAGCTTTCTTT.

This clonotype has at least ten counts. CDR3 sequence reads: CASSDRGRSPLHF. The CDR3 DNA reads TGCGCCAGCTCCGACAGGGGAAGGTCACCCCTCCACTTT. The chain recombines TRBV5-1 with TRBJ1-6, with 8 bases that match TRBD1. Per germline, CDR1 SGHRS and CDR2 YFSETQ. The CDR3 consists of 13 residues. V lost 7 bases and J lost 10; bases outside the gene matches: 7.

Only a few counts were recorded for this clonotype. The chain recombines TRBV18 with TRBJ1-1; 7 bases are shared with TRBD1. The germline V gene has CDR1 KGHSH and CDR2 LQKENI. This CDR3 is 13 amino acids long. The junction had 1 base not matched to a gene; V was cut back by 4 bases and J by 2 bases. CDR3 bases: TGTGCCAGCTCACGGGACAGCAACACTGAAGCTTTCTTT. This gives the protein CASSRDSNTEAFF.

The chain has TRBV5-1 and TRBJ2-3; D is tentatively TRBD1 or TRBD2 (5 bases each). Per germline, CDR1 SGHRS and CDR2 YFSETQ. The CDR3 length is 15 residues. The V end was cut by 2 bases, the J end by 2 bases, with 12 bases between. The CDR3 loop is CASSFLDGTTDTQYF. Written as DNA, the CDR3 is TGCGCCAGCAGCTTCCTGGACGGGACCACAGATACGCAGTATTTT.

V is TRBV9 and J is TRBJ1-3, with D perhaps matching TRBD1 (6 bases). The ends were cut back, 0 bases at V and 2 bases at J, with 12 bases in the middle. This CDR3 has 16 amino acids. Germline CDR1 reads SGDLS; CDR2 reads YYNGEE. CDR3 sequence (DNA): TGTGCCAGCAGCGTAGTCGGAGGGGGAGCTGGAAACACCATATATTTT. As protein: CASSVVGGGAGNTIYF.

The sample holds many counts of this clonotype. The rearrangement uses TRBV7-8 and TRBJ1-1, with D uncertain. Germline CDR1 reads SGHVS; CDR2 reads FQNEAQ. V lost 5 bases, J lost 6 bases, and 13 bases lay in between. There are 13 residues in the CDR3. The CDR3 DNA is TGTGCCAGCAGCCCACTGGATTGGGCTGAAGCTTTCTTT. Translating gives CASSPLDWAEAFF.

This clonotype was seen ten or more times. The CDR3, as DNA: TGTGCCAGCAGCTTAGACCCCGTAGCGGGGGGCGACAATGAGCAGTTCTTC. Translated: CASSLDPVAGGDNEQFF. The rearrangement links TRBV7-9 to TRBJ2-1; 10 positions agree with TRBD2. The CDR3 covers 17 residues. Germline assignment: CDR1 SEHNR and CDR2 FQNEAQ (reference sequence). V was clipped by 1 base and J by 5 bases; unmatched bases: 8. Based on the CDR3 plus reference TRBV7-9 and TRBJ2-1, the full variable domain is DTGVSQNPRHKITKRGQNVTFRCDPISEHNRLYWYRQTLGQGPEFLTYFQNEAQLEKSRLLSDRFSAERPKGSFSTLEIQRTEQGDSAMYLCASSLDPVAGGDNEQFFGPGTRLTVL.

This clonotype was seen ten or more times. This chain joins TRBV15 and TRBJ1-1, with 8 bases identical to TRBD1. The CDR3 totals 15 residues. Trimming took 5 bases from V and 2 from J; bases not matched to a gene: 7. The germline gives CDR1 LNHNV, CDR2 YYDKDF (reference sequence). The CDR3 sequence: CATSPLTGVNTEAFF. In nucleotides, the CDR3 is TGTGCCACCAGCCCCCTGACAGGGGTCAACACTGAAGCTTTCTTT.

The chain has TRBV28 and TRBJ2-4; no definite D call. The CDR3 is made up of 13 amino acids. Germline V CDR1 and CDR2: MDHEN, SYDVKM. Deletions cut 8 bases from V and 3 bases from J, with 11 bases between. The CDR3 sequence: CASLSRRKNIQYF. The CDR3, as DNA: TGTGCCAGCCTATCACGCCGCAAAAACATTCAGTACTTC.

This chain uses TRBV9 with TRBJ2-3, with 9 bases lining up with TRBD2. The CDR3 runs to 17 residues. Germline values: CDR1 SGDLS, CDR2 YYNGEE. J gave up 4 bases and V 2 bases, and 11 bases lay outside the gene matches. The CDR3 loop reads CASSVLRGGRNSDTQYF. In DNA form, the CDR3 reads TGTGCCAGCAGCGTTTTGCGGGGGGGCAGAAACTCAGATACGCAGTATTTT.

The J gene is TRBJ2-7, the V gene TRBV20-1; D remains ambiguous. Germline-derived CDR1 and CDR2 are DFQATT and SNEGSKA (reference sequence). This CDR3 contains 13 residues. V was pared by 0 bases and J by 0 bases, with 6 bases between. CDR3 residues: CSARDHSSYEQYV. DNA for the CDR3: TGCAGTGCTAGAGATCACAGCTCCTACGAGCAGTACGTC.